This TCR beta chain was profiled in a study of T cell responses to AZD1222 COVID-19 vaccine. As for the study in general: Second doses at about 4 or about 12 weeks were pooled. Study observations and caveats: Increases in Spike-specific TCR breadth and depth were seen after two AZD1222 doses.

About this clone: The antigen remains undetermined.

The V gene lost 3 bases and the J gene lost 0 bases, with 12 bases spanning the gap. Germline CDR1 reads SQVTM; CDR2 reads ANQGSEA. The CDR3 runs 15 residues. The table came from immunoSEQ multiplex PCR; TCRdb's copy has only in-frame clones and leaves some out. Among some 99,000 clones listed, more than 70% were seen once. This sample comprised peripheral blood, obtained on day 0 of AZD1222 vaccination. The sequence derives from an adult in good health. The chain carries TRBV29-1 and TRBJ2-1; the D gene is possibly TRBD1 (6 bases). The CDR3, as DNA: TGCAGCGTTGACCCGCAGGGGAGCTCCTACAATGAGCAGTTCTTC. Its translation is CSVDPQGSSYNEQFF.